This entry is about one TCR beta chain. The junction differs from germline at one of its ends, possibly a read error. This CDR3 has 14 amino acids. Germline V CDR1 and CDR2: SSHAT, FNYEAQ (reference sequence). This entry belongs to a study of technical replicates of blood from a handful of donors. Data came from immunoSEQ multiplex PCR; TCRdb stores just in-frame clones and leaves some out. The sample lists 60,000 to 90,000 clones; 85% to 95% were seen once. The genes are TRBV7-7 and TRBJ2-3, with D perhaps TRBD1 (6 bases). The TCR originated in a human donor in good health. The specimen was T cells isolated from PBMCs. CDR3 loop: CASSRGQSTDTQYF. CDR3 coding DNA: TGTGCTAGCAGCCGAGGACAGAGCACAGATACGCAGTATTTT. The full variable domain, with the rest looked up from reference TRBV7-7 and TRBJ2-3, is GAGVSQSPRYKVTKRGQDVTLRCDPISSHATLYWYQQALGQGPEFLTYFNYEAQPDKSGLPSDRFSAERPEGSISTLTIQRTEQRDSAMYRCASSRGQSTDTQYFGPGTRLTVL.